This TCR beta chain was recovered during a study of blood T cell repertoires in COVID-19. In the study overall: Spain, Italy and the United States supplied samples that represented acute and convalescent COVID-19.

The CDR3 is 12 amino acids. Germline values: CDR1 ENHRY, CDR2 SYGVKD. The V gene end was trimmed by 9 bases and the J gene end by 4 bases; junction bases not matched to a gene: 2. While infection was still active, Seattle patients were enrolled and then followed longitudinally. In the original analysis: Reference gene primer amplification gave nucleated cell count estimates. The repertoire was sequenced with immunoSEQ multiplex PCR; TCRdb's copy has only in-frame clones and lacks some. V and J calls and clone size are as listed in that table; D and trimming were resolved from the DNA. The sample has over 450,000 clones, nearly 90% seen once.

This clonotype was sampled from a man aged 18 to 30 with COVID-19, enrolled during active disease. The V gene is TRBV10-3, the J gene TRBJ2-3, with 9 bases identical to TRBD2. Specimen: peripheral blood. This CDR3 is CAISSGADTQYF. CDR3 coding DNA: TGTGCCATATCTAGCGGGGCAGATACGCAGTATTTT.